These 27 T cell receptor beta chains were all obtained from the same sample, sequenced in a study of OX40 agonist ivuxolimab in advanced cancers. Libraries were prepared by immunoSEQ multiplex PCR; TCRdb keeps only in-frame clonotypes and omits some of them. Of about 94,000 clones listed, roughly 84% were seen once; the top ten hold under 0.35%. Sequenced material: CD4+ or CD8+ T cells sorted from blood, taken in a trial of the OX40 agonist ivuxolimab. The receptors here all came from an adult with an advanced solid tumor such as melanoma, head and neck, liver or kidney cancer.

The chain carries TRBV18 and TRBJ1-4; TRBD1 matches 7 bases. The V segment lost 6 bases and the J segment 8 bases; nucleotides outside the gene matches: 12. CDR3 length: 15 residues. The germline V gene encodes CDR1 KGHSH and CDR2 LQKENI. The CDR3 protein is CASSLRQGIEEKLFF. CDR3 bases: TGTGCCAGCTCGTTGCGACAGGGAATTGAGGAAAAACTGTTTTTT.

This chain connects TRBV5-1 to TRBJ2-6; D is possibly TRBD1 (6 bases). Trimming pared 1 base from V and 2 bases from J, leaving 13 bases between. The CDR3 runs 17 residues. The germline V gene has CDR1 SGHRS and CDR2 YFSETQ. CDR3 in amino acids: CASSLLGAGTGANVLTF. In DNA, the CDR3 is TGCGCCAGCAGCTTGTTGGGGGCAGGTACTGGGGCCAACGTCCTGACTTTC. The full variable domain, completed using reference TRBV5-1 and TRBJ2-6, is KAGVTQTPRYLIKTRGQQVTLSCSPISGHRSVSWYQQTPGQGLQFLFEYFSETQRNKGNFPGRFSGRQFSNSRSEMNVSTLELGDSALYLCASSLLGAGTGANVLTFGAGSRLTVL.

The sample holds a few counts of this clone. The sample carries other DNA sequences with the same CDR3. This rearrangement joins TRBV7-9 to TRBJ1-1, with D perhaps TRBD1 (5 bases). The V gene's germline CDR1 is SEHNR and CDR2 FQNEAQ (reference sequence). V was pared by 5 bases and J by 4 bases, with 14 bases between. CDR3 size: 14 residues. The CDR3 DNA reads TGTGCCAGCAGCCGAAGCTTGGGGGGCACTGAAGCTTTCTTT. This sequence encodes CASSRSLGGTEAFF.

The V and J genes are TRBV2 and TRBJ1-1; TRBD1 matches at 7 bases. The V segment lost 6 bases and the J segment 0 bases; nucleotides outside the gene matches: 4. Germline V gene lookup returns CDR1 SNHLY and CDR2 FYNNEI. The CDR3 loop spans 14 amino acids. For the CDR3, the DNA is TGTGCCAGCAGCGGGGACAGACTGAACACTGAAGCTTTCTTT. Amino acids: CASSGDRLNTEAFF.

This chain links TRBV6-6 with TRBJ1-1; a weak D match, TRBD1 (6 bases). Trimming left V 2 bases short and J 5 bases short, with 15 bases between. CDR1 MNHNY and CDR2 SVGAGI come from the germline V gene (reference sequence). The length of the CDR3 is 15 residues. CDR3 DNA sequence: TGTGCCAGCAGTTACATGGGGGGGCGGGGAACTGAAGCTTTCTTT. Its translation: CASSYMGGRGTEAFF.

V gene TRBV1 combines with J gene TRBJ2-3; TRBD2, the table's D call, was not compared with the DNA. TRBV1 is a pseudogene locus. The CDR3 is 20 residues long. CDR3 nucleotide sequence: TGCACCAGCAGCCAAGATGGCACTAGCGGGGCTCTTTTACGCACAGATACGCAGTATTTT. This translates into CTSSQDGTSGALLRTDTQYF.

The chain employs TRBV2 and TRBJ2-1; the D gene is possibly TRBD2 (6 bases). The CDR3 sequence is 16 residues long. CDR1 SNHLY and CDR2 FYNNEI come from the germline V gene. V lost 2 bases and J 4 bases, leaving 15 bases between the germline ends. The CDR3 coding sequence is TGTGCCAGCAGTGAAAAGGTTGGAGGGGTGTACAATGAGCAGTTCTTC. This codes for CASSEKVGGVYNEQFF.

This chain connects TRBV5-1 to TRBJ1-5; 9 bases are shared with TRBD1. The CDR3 has 16 amino acids. Trimming cost V 4 bases and J 6 bases; bases outside gene matches: 11. Germline V gives CDR1 SGHRS, CDR2 YFSETQ. CDR3 in DNA: TGCGCCAGCAGCGAAGGGACAGGGCGATACCCTCAGCCCCAGCATTTT. This sequence encodes CASSEGTGRYPQPQHF.

This chain joins TRBV5-5 and TRBJ1-5; 7 bases fit TRBD1. Germline assignment: CDR1 SGHKS and CDR2 YYEKEE (reference sequence). With 0 bases clipped from V and 2 bases from J, the junction kept 5 bases outside the gene matches. The length of the CDR3 is 16 residues. CDR3 in amino acids: CASSLDLQGRNQPQHF. CDR3 coding DNA: TGTGCCAGCAGCTTGGACCTACAGGGGCGCAATCAGCCCCAGCATTTT.

The chain combines TRBV5-1 with TRBJ1-3; possibly TRBD1 for D (6 bases). V dropped 1 base and J dropped 0 bases, with 11 bases sitting between them. Germline CDR1 SGHRS, CDR2 YFSETQ. This CDR3 contains 16 residues. CDR3 loop: CASSLLGQTSGNTIYF. CDR3 in DNA: TGCGCCAGCAGCTTGCTCGGACAGACCTCTGGAAACACCATATATTTT.

The gene calls are TRBV6-4 and TRBJ2-1, with TRBD2 identical over 9 bases. This CDR3 region has 16 residues. V lost 2 bases to trimming and J lost 7 bases; unmatched junction nucleotides: 9. Germline CDR1 reads MRHNA; CDR2 reads SNTAGT. Here the CDR3 reads CASSDPGRGGRNEQFF. CDR3 DNA: TGTGCCAGCAGTGACCCGGGGCGGGGGGGCCGAAATGAGCAGTTCTTC.

The genes are TRBV15 and TRBJ2-1, with D perhaps TRBD1 (5 bases). The CDR3 has 17 amino acids. The V end was cut by 2 bases, the J end by 4 bases, with 18 bases between. Looked up from germline, CDR1 is LNHNV and CDR2 is YYDKDF (reference sequence). This CDR3 reads CATSRLAQGSIYNEQFF. Here the CDR3 DNA reads TGTGCCACCAGCAGACTGGCTCAGGGCAGTATATACAATGAGCAGTTCTTC.

The DNA of the CDR3 is TGTGCCAGCAGTGAATACGGGGTTTTGAGTTCACCCCTCCACTTT. This translates into CASSEYGVLSSPLHF. The chain has TRBV25-1 and TRBJ1-6; D gene uncertain. Trimming stripped 0 bases from V and 9 bases from J, with 12 bases between. Germline V gene sequence: CDR1 MGHDK, CDR2 SYGVNS. The CDR3 is 15 residues long. The whole variable domain, remainder taken from reference TRBV25-1 and TRBJ1-6, is EADIYQTPRYLVIGTGKKITLECSQTMGHDKMYWYQQDPGMELHLIHYSYGVNSTEKGDLSSESTVSRIRTEHFPLTLESARPSHTSQYLCASSEYGVLSSPLHFGNGTRLTVT.

The chain uses TRBV2 and TRBJ2-5; D tentatively reads TRBD1 or TRBD2 (6 bases each). The V end lost 4 bases, the J end lost 1 base, and 13 bases lay between the germline ends. Germline assignment: CDR1 SNHLY and CDR2 FYNNEI. CDR3 length: 15 amino acids. The CDR3: CASSASGAPQETQYF. CDR3 in DNA: TGTGCCAGCAGTGCCTCGGGGGCCCCCCAAGAGACCCAGTACTTC. Supplemented by reference TRBV2 and TRBJ2-5, the full variable domain reads EPEVTQTPSHQVTQMGQEVILRCVPISNHLYFYWYRQILGQKVEFLVSFYNNEISEKSEIFDDQFSVERPDGSNFTLKIRSTKLEDSAMYFCASSASGAPQETQYFGPGTRLLVL.

V usage is TRBV10-3 and J usage is TRBJ2-5, with 9 nucleotides matching TRBD2. The CDR3 contains 14 residues. The V segment lost 7 bases and the J segment 5 bases; nucleotides outside the gene matches: 8. Per germline, CDR1 ENHRY and CDR2 SYGVKD. The CDR3 region is CAITRGGGAETQYF. The CDR3 DNA sequence: TGTGCCATCACCCGAGGCGGGGGGGCCGAGACCCAGTACTTC.

J is TRBJ1-1 and V is TRBV5-8; D is perhaps TRBD1 (5 bases). CDR3 size: 14 residues. Germline V gene sequence: CDR1 SGHTS, CDR2 YDEGEE. V was pared by 0 bases and J by 9 bases, with 15 bases between. The CDR3 region has the DNA TGTGCCAGCAGCTTGGGAGAAAGGGGAGGTAAAGCTTTCTTT. This gives the protein CASSLGERGGKAFF.

J is TRBJ1-2 and V is TRBV4-3; D may be TRBD1 (5 bases). The CDR3 totals 15 residues. Germline CDR1 LGHNA, CDR2 YSLEER. V was pared by 0 bases and J by 3 bases, with 11 bases between. The DNA of the CDR3 is TGCGCCAGCAGCCAAGAGGGGCGGGGGGACTATGGCTACACCTTC. Protein: CASSQEGRGDYGYTF.

CDR3 region: CASSYVHGGGANVLTF. The CDR3, as DNA: TGTGCCAGCAGTTACGTGCACGGGGGGGGTGCCAACGTCCTGACTTTC. The chain combines TRBV6-5 with TRBJ2-6; the match to TRBD2 covers 8 bases. Unmatched junction bases numbered 7, after V lost 2 bases and J lost 7 bases. The CDR3 has 16 amino acids. Germline V gene data show CDR1 as MNHEY and CDR2 as SVGAGI.

The chain couples TRBV5-6 to TRBJ2-7; D remains unclear. Germline assignment: CDR1 SGHDT and CDR2 YYEEEE. This CDR3 has 13 amino acids. The germline V and J ends were trimmed by 0 bases and 3 bases, with 7 bases remaining between them. The chain's CDR3 is CASSLGQVYEQYF. CDR3 nucleotide sequence: TGTGCCAGCAGCTTGGGGCAGGTCTACGAGCAGTACTTC.

In DNA, the CDR3 is TGCGCCAGCAGACAGAGCGGAAACACCATATATTTT. Its translation is CASRQSGNTIYF. The chain links TRBV10-2 to TRBJ1-3; D is uncertain. The CDR3 length is 12 residues. The V end was cut by 6 bases, the J end by 4 bases, with 7 bases between. Germline V lookup: CDR1 WSHSY, CDR2 SAAADI.

V and J are TRBV19 and TRBJ2-2, with 8 bases identical to TRBD2. In germline, CDR1 is LNHDA, CDR2 SQIVND (reference sequence). The CDR3 is 20 residues long. Trimming took 4 bases from V and 6 from J; bases not matched to a gene: 22. The CDR3 bases are TGTGCCAGTAGTAGAGGCCCAGGGCAGCGGGGGTCCTATGAGTCCGGGGAGCTGTTTTTT. Protein: CASSRGPGQRGSYESGELFF.

The chain employs TRBV7-8 and TRBJ2-3; no definite D call. This CDR3 is 13 amino acids long. Trimming cost V 5 bases and J 5 bases, with 11 bases left between them. Germline CDR1 SGHVS, CDR2 FQNEAQ. The CDR3: CASSPSLEDTQYF. The DNA for the CDR3 is TGTGCCAGCAGCCCATCTTTGGAAGATACGCAGTATTTT.

The chain couples TRBV21-1 to TRBJ2-2; TRBD2 reflects the table's D call only, with no check against the DNA. TRBV21-1 is a pseudogene. The CDR3 loop spans 17 amino acids. CDR3 in amino acids: CASSGEVATRLDRGAVF. The CDR3 DNA is TGTGCCAGCAGTGGTGAGGTAGCTACAAGGCTTGACCGGGGAGCTGTTTTT.

V gene TRBV7-2 combines with J gene TRBJ2-3; D gene unclear. Trimming took 4 bases from V and 2 from J, leaving 4 bases between them. Germline V gene lookup returns CDR1 SGHTA and CDR2 FQGNSA. The CDR3 covers 12 residues. CDR3 region: CASSSHTDTQYF. In DNA, the CDR3 is TGTGCCAGCAGCTCACACACAGATACGCAGTATTTT.

This clone occurred once. CDR3 nucleotides: TGTGCCAGCAGCCTAGACAGGGGGCGAGCTTTCTTT. Translated, it gives CASSLDRGRAFF. The V call is TRBV7-2, the J call TRBJ1-1; 10 bases agree with TRBD1. The V segment lost 5 bases and the J segment 10 bases; nucleotides outside the gene matches: 4. Germline CDR1 and CDR2: SGHTA and FQGNSA. This CDR3 comprises 12 residues.

This clone has more than one count but fewer than ten. This chain links TRBV7-9 with TRBJ1-5; 7 bases are a match to TRBD1. Trimming took 1 base from V and 5 from J; bases not matched to a gene: 5. Germline CDR1 reads SEHNR; CDR2 reads FQNEAQ (reference sequence). CDR3 length: 15 amino acids. DNA for the CDR3: TGTGCCAGCAGCTTAGGGGCGGGACAGTATCAGCCCCAGCATTTT. Translating gives CASSLGAGQYQPQHF.

This clone was picked up a small number of times. One end of the junction is discordant with germline, which a read error may explain. This chain connects TRBV7-2 to TRBJ2-6; 8 positions agree with TRBD2. The germline CDR1 and CDR2 sequences are SGHTA and FQGNSA. The CDR3 length is 11 residues. The CDR3 loop is CASSFRTSPAF. CDR3 nucleotides: TGTGCCAGCAGCTTTCGGACTAGCCCGGCTTTC.